This record covers a single TCR beta chain. Its antigen is undetermined. The source of the sample is a study of CD8+ T cells in alopecia areata. General study findings and limits: Scalp data also include sequences from resident alphabeta T cells of normal skin.

The sequencing template was cDNA reverse transcribed from extracted RNA. Only in-frame clones appear in the TCRdb table, and some are missing; sequencing was by immunoSEQ multiplex PCR. The sample yields roughly 250,000 clones, approximately 61% seen once. The CDR3 runs 15 residues. Germline CDR1 SGDLS, CDR2 YYNGEE. V gave up 1 base and J gave up 3 bases, with 13 bases separating them. Samples from alopecia areata patients were lesional scalp punch biopsies and peripheral blood. The rearrangement joins TRBV9 to TRBJ1-2, with D perhaps TRBD1 (6 bases). The sequenced sample was CD4+ T cells sorted from blood, obtained at week 0. The sequence was collected from a human donor with alopecia areata. DNA of the CDR3: TGTGCCAGCAGCGTACGATCGACAGGAGACTATGGCTACACCTTC. The encoded protein is CASSVRSTGDYGYTF.